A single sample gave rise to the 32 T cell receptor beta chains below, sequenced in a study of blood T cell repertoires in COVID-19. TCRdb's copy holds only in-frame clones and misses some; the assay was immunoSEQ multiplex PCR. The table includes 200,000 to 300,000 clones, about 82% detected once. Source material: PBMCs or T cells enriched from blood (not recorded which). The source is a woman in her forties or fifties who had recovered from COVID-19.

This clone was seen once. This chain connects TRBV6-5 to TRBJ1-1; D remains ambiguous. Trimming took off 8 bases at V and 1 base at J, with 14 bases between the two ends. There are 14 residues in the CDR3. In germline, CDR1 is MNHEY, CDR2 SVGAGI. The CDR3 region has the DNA TGTGCCAGCTCACTGAAGACTGAGAACACTGAAGCTTTCTTT. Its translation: CASSLKTENTEAFF.

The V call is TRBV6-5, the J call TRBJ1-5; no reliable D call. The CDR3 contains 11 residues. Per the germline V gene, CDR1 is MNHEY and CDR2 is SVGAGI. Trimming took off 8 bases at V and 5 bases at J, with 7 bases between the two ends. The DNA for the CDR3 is TGTGCCAGCGGAGGTTATCAGCCCCAGCATTTT. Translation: CASGGYQPQHF.

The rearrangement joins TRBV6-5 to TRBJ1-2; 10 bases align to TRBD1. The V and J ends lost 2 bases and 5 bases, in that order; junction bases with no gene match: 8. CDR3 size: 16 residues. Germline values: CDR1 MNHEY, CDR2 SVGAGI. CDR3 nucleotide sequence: TGTGCCAGCAGTTACCTGTCCCCGGACAGGGGGTATGGCTACACCTTC. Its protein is CASSYLSPDRGYGYTF.

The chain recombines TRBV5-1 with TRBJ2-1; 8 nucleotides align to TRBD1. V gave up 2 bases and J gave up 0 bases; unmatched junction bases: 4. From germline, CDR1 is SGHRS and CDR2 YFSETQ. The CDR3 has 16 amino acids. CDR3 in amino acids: CASSLRDRSSYNEQFF. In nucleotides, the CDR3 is TGCGCCAGCAGCTTAAGGGACAGGAGCTCCTACAATGAGCAGTTCTTC.

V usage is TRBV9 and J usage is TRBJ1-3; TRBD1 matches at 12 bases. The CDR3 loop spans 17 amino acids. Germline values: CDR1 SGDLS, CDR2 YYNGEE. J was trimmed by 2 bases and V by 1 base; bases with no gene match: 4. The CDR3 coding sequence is TGTGCCAGCAGCGTAAGGGACAGGGGGCCAACTGGAAACACCATATATTTT. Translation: CASSVRDRGPTGNTIYF.

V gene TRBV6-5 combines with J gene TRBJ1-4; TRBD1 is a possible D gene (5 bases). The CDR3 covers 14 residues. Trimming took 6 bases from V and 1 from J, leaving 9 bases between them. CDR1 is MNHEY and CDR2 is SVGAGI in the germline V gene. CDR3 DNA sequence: TGTGCCAGCAGCCGGGGGGGAACTAATGAAAAACTGTTTTTT. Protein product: CASSRGGTNEKLFF.

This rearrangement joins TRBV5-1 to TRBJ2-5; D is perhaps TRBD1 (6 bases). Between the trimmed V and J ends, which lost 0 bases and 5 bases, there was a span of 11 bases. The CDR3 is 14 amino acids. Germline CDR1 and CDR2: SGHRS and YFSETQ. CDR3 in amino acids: CASSLEGQGETQYF. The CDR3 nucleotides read TGCGCCAGCAGCTTGGAGGGCCAGGGGGAGACCCAGTACTTC.

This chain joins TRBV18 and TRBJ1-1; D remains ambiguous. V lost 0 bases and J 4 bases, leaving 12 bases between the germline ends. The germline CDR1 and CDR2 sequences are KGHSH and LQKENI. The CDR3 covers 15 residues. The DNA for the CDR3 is TGTGCCAGCTCACCACCGAATGGGGAGAGCACTGAAGCTTTCTTT. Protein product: CASSPPNGESTEAFF.

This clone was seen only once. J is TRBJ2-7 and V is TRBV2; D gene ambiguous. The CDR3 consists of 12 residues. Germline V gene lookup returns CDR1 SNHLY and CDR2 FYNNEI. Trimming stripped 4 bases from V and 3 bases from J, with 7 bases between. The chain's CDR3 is CASSVTVYEQYF. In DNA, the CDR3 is TGTGCCAGCAGTGTGACTGTCTACGAGCAGTACTTC.

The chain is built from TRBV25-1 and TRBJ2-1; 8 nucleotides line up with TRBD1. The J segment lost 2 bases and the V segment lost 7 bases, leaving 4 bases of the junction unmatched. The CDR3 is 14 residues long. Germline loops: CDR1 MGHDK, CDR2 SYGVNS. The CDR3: CASKKGQAYNEQFF. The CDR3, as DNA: TGTGCCAGCAAAAAGGGACAGGCCTACAATGAGCAGTTCTTC.

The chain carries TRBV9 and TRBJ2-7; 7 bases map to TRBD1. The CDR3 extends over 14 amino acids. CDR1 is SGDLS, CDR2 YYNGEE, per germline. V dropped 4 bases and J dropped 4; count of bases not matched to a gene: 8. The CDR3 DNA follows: TGTGCCAGCAGCCCGACAGGGAATGTGTACGAGCAGTACTTC. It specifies CASSPTGNVYEQYF.

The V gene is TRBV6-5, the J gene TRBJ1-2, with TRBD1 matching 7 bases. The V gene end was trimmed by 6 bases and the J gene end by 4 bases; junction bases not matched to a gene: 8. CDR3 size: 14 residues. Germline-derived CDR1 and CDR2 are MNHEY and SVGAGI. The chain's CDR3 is CASSRAGTAYGYTF. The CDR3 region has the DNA TGTGCCAGCAGCAGAGCCGGGACAGCCTATGGCTACACCTTC.

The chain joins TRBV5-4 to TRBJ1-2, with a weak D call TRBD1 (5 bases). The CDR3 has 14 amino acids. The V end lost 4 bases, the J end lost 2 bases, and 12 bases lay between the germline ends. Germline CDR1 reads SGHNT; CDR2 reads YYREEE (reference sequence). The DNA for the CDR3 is TGTGCCAGCAGCCCCCAGACAGAGAACTATGGCTACACCTTC. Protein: CASSPQTENYGYTF.

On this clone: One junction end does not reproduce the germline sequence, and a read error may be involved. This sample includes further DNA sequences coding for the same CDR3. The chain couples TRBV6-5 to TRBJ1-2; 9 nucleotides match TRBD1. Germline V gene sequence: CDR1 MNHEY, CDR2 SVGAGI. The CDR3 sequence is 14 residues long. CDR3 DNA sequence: TGTGCTAGCACCACAACAGGGGGCTGGTATGGCTACACCTTC. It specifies CASTTTGGWYGYTF.

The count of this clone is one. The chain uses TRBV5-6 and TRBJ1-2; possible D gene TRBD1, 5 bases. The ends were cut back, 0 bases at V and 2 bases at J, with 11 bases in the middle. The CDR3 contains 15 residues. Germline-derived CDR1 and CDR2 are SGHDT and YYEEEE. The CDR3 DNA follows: TGTGCCAGCAGCTTGGTAAGGGGCGAGAACTATGGCTACACCTTC. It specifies CASSLVRGENYGYTF.

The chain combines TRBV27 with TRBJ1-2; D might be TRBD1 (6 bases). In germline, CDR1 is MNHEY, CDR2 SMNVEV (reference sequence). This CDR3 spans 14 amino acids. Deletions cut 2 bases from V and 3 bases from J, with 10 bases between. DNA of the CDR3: TGTGCCAGCAGTTTAAGGTCAGGGGACTATGGCTACACCTTC. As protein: CASSLRSGDYGYTF.

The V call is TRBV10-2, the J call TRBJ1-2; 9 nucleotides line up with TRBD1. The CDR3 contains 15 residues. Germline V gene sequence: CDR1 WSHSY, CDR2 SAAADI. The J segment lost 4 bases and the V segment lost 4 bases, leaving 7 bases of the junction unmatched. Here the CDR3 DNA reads TGCGCCAGCAGTGGGACAGGGGTCAAATTCTATGGCTACACCTTC. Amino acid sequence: CASSGTGVKFYGYTF.

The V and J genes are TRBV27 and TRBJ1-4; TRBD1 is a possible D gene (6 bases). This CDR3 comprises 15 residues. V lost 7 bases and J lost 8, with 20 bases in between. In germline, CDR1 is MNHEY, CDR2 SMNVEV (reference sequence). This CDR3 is CASKQTGFGYEKLFF. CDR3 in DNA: TGTGCCAGCAAGCAAACAGGGTTCGGTTACGAAAAACTGTTTTTT.

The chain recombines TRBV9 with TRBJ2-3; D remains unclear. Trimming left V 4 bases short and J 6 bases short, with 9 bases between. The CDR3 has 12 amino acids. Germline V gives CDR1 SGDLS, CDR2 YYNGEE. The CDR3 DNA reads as TGTGCCAGCAGCCGCGAGTTTGATACGCAGTATTTT. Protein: CASSREFDTQYF. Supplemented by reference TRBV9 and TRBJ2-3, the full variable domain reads DSGVTQTPKHLITATGQRVTLRCSPRSGDLSVYWYQQSLDQGLQFLIQYYNGEERAKGNILERFSAQQFPDLHSELNLSSLELGDSALYFCASSREFDTQYFGPGTRLTVL.

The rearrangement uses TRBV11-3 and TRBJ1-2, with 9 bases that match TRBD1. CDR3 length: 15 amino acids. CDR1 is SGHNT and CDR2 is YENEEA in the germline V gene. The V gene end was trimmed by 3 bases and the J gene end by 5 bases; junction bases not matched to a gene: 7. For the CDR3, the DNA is TGTGCCAGCAGCTTCGTCGGGACAGGGTCATATGGCTACACCTTC. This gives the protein CASSFVGTGSYGYTF.

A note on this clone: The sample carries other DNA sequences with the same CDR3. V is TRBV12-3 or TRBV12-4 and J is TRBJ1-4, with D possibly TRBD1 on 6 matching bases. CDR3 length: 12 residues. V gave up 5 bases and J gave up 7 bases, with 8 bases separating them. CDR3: CASSLRGEKLFF. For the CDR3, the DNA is TGTGCCAGCAGTCTCAGGGGTGAAAAACTGTTTTTT.

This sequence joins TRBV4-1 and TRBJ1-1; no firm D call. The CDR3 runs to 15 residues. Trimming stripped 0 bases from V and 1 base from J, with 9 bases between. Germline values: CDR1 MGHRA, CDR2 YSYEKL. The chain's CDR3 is CASSQDKGGNTEAFF. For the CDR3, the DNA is TGCGCCAGCAGCCAAGATAAGGGAGGGAACACTGAAGCTTTCTTT.

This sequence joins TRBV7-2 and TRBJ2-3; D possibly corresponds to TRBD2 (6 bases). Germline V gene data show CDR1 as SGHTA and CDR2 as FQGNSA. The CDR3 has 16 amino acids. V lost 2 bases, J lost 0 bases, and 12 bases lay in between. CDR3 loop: CASSLNPGTSTDTQYF. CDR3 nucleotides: TGTGCCAGCAGCTTAAATCCCGGGACTAGCACAGATACGCAGTATTTT.

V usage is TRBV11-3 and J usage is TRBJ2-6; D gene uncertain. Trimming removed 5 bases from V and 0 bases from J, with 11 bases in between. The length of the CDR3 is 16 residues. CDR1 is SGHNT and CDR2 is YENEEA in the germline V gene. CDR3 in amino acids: CASSPNERSGANVLTF. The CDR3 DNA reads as TGTGCCAGCAGCCCTAATGAACGCTCTGGGGCCAACGTCCTGACTTTC.

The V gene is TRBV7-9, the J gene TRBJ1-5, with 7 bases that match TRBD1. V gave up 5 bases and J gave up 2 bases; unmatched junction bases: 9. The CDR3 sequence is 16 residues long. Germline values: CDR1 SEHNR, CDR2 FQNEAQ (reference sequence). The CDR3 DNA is TGTGCCAGCAGCGGGGCAGGGGGTGCGGGCAATCAGCCCCAGCATTTT. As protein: CASSGAGGAGNQPQHF.

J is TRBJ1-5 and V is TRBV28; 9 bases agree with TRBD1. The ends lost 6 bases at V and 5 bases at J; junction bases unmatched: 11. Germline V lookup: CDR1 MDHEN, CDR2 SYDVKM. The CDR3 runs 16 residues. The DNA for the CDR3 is TGTGCCAGCAGCCCTCACTCGGACAGGGGACATCAGCCCCAGCATTTT. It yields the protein CASSPHSDRGHQPQHF.

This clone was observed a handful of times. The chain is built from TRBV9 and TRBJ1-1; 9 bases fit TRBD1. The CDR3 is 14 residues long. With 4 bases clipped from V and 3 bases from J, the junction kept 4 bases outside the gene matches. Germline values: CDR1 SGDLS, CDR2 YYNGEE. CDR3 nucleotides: TGTGCCAGCAGCAACCGGGACAGGGACACTGAAGCTTTCTTT. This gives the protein CASSNRDRDTEAFF.

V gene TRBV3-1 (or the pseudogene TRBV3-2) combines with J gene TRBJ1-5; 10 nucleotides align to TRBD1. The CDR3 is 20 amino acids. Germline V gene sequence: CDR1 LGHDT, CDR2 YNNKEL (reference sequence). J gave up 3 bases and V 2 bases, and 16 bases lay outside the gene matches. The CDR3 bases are TGTGCCAGCAGCCAATGGGTTGGGTCGACAGGGGGCCCCCTCAATCAGCCCCAGCATTTT. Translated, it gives CASSQWVGSTGGPLNQPQHF.

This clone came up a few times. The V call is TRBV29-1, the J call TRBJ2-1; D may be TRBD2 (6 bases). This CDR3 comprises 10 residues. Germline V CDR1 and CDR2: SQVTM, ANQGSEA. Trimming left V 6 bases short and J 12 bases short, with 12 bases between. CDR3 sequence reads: CSVAAGLQFF. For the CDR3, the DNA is TGCAGCGTCGCAGCGGGTCTGCAGTTCTTC.

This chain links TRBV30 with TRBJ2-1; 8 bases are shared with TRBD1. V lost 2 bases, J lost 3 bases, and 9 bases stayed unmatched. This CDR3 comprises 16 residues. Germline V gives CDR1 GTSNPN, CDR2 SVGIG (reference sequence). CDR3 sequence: CAWSSFRQGFYNEQFF. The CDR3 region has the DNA TGTGCCTGGAGTTCCTTCCGACAGGGGTTCTACAATGAGCAGTTCTTC.

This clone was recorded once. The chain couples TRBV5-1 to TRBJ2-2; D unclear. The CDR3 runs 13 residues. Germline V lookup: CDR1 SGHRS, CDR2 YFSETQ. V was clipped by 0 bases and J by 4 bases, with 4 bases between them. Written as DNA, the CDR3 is TGCGCCAGCAGCTTGGAGCCCACCGGGGAGCTGTTTTTT. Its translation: CASSLEPTGELFF.

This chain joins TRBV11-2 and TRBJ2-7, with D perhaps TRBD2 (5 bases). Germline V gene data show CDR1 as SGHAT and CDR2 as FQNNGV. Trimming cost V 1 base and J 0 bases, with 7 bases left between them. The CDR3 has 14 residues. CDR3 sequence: CASSLVGSSYEQYF. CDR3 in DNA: TGTGCCAGCAGCTTAGTAGGGAGCTCCTACGAGCAGTACTTC.